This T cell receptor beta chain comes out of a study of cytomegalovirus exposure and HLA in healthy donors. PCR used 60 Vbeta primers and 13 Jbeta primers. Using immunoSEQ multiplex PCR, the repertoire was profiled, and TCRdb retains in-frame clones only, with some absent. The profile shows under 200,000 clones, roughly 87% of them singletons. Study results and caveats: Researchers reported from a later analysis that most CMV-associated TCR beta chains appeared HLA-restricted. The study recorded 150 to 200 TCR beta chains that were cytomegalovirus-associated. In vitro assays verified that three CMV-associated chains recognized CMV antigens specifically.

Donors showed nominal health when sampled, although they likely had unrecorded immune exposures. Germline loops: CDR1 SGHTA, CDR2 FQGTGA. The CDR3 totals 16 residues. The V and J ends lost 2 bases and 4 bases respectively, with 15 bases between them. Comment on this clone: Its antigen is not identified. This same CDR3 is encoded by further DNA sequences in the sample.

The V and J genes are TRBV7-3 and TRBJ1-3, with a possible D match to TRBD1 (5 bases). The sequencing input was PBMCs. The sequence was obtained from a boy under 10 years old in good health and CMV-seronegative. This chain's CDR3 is CASSLDSSSLGNTIYF. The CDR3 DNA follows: TGTGCCAGCAGCTTAGACAGTTCCTCTCTGGGAAACACCATATATTTT.